These 32 T cell receptor beta chains came from one sample sequenced in a study of cytomegalovirus exposure and HLA in healthy donors. PCR primers comprised 60 Vbeta and 13 Jbeta primers. Generated by immunoSEQ multiplex PCR, the TCRdb table keeps only in-frame clones and is missing some. The table shows some 130,000 clones, with roughly three quarters occurring only once. Sequencing was done on a sample of PBMCs. The receptors come from a man aged 25 to 40 in good health and CMV-seronegative.

V gene TRBV4-3 combines with J gene TRBJ1-3; unclear D gene. CDR1 LGHNA and CDR2 YSLEER come from the germline V gene. Trimming shortened V by 3 bases and J by 4 bases, and 10 bases separated the two germline ends. There are 14 residues in the CDR3. The CDR3 spells CASSHQMPGNTIYF. DNA of the CDR3: TGCGCCAGCAGCCATCAGATGCCGGGAAACACCATATATTTT.

The chain combines TRBV12-5 with TRBJ2-1, with TRBD2 matching 14 bases. With 6 bases clipped from V and 7 bases from J, the junction kept 5 bases outside the gene matches. This CDR3 comprises 15 residues. Germline-derived CDR1 and CDR2 are LGHNT and FRNRAP. CDR3 protein: CASGLGLAGGNEQFF. CDR3 DNA sequence: TGTGCTAGTGGCCTCGGACTAGCGGGGGGAAATGAGCAGTTCTTC.

This CDR3 reads CASSPGLADTDTQYF. The CDR3 nucleotides are TGTGCCAGCAGCCCGGGACTAGCAGACACAGATACGCAGTATTTT. This chain uses TRBV11-3 with TRBJ2-3, with 9 bases aligning to TRBD2. CDR3 size: 15 residues. From germline, CDR1 is SGHNT and CDR2 YENEEA. V lost 5 bases to trimming and J lost 2 bases; unmatched junction nucleotides: 5.

The gene calls are TRBV30 and TRBJ2-7; the match to TRBD2 covers 15 bases. Germline V gene data show CDR1 as GTSNPN and CDR2 as SVGIG (reference sequence). The CDR3 has 18 amino acids. V shed 1 base and J 4 bases; nucleotides not matched to a gene: 11. The CDR3 DNA follows: TGTGCCTGGAGTGCCTGGACTAGCGGGAGGGCCGCGGAATACGAGCAGTACTTC. Its protein product is CAWSAWTSGRAAEYEQYF.

The rearrangement joins TRBV11-3 to TRBJ2-3, with D unresolved. V was pared by 0 bases and J by 4 bases, with 5 bases between. Germline-derived CDR1 and CDR2 are SGHNT and YENEEA. The length of the CDR3 is 13 residues. The CDR3 loop reads CASSLESADTQYF. For the CDR3, the DNA is TGTGCCAGCAGCTTAGAGTCGGCAGATACGCAGTATTTT. Supplemented by reference TRBV11-3 and TRBJ2-3, the full variable domain reads EAGVVQSPRYKIIEKKQPVAFWCNPISGHNTLYWYLQNLGQGPELLIRYENEEAVDDSQLPKDRFSAERLKGVDSTLKIQPAELGDSAVYLCASSLESADTQYFGPGTRLTVL.

The chain joins TRBV7-9 to TRBJ2-7; D is unclear. The CDR3 length is 12 residues. Germline V gene sequence: CDR1 SEHNR, CDR2 FQNEAQ (reference sequence). V was clipped by 1 base and J by 5 bases, with 6 bases between them. The CDR3 region is CASSLVSHEQYF. In DNA, the CDR3 is TGTGCCAGCAGCTTAGTCAGTCACGAGCAGTACTTC.

CDR3 DNA: TGTGCCAGCAGCTTCGGCTCGCCAGGGATGAACACTGAAGCTTTCTTT. This gives the protein CASSFGSPGMNTEAFF. This chain links TRBV7-8 with TRBJ1-1; perhaps TRBD1 as D (5 bases). Per the germline V gene, CDR1 is SGHVS and CDR2 is FQNEAQ. V lost 3 bases, J lost 0 bases, and 14 bases lay in between. The CDR3 extends over 16 amino acids.

The V gene is TRBV7-6, the J gene TRBJ1-1; 8 bases fit TRBD1. The V and J ends lost 4 bases and 5 bases, in that order; junction bases with no gene match: 15. The CDR3 length is 17 residues. From germline, CDR1 is SGHVS and CDR2 FNYEAQ. DNA for the CDR3: TGTGCCAGCAGCTCCTTATTTTTCGGACAGGGAGGTACTGAAGCTTTCTTT. Its protein product is CASSSLFFGQGGTEAFF.

CDR3 DNA sequence: TGTGCCAGCAGCCCCGACTATAGCACAGATACGCAGTATTTT. It encodes CASSPDYSTDTQYF. The chain is built from TRBV27 and TRBJ2-3; tentative D call: TRBD2 (5 bases). Trimming took 6 bases from V and 0 from J, leaving 10 bases between them. Germline CDR1 reads MNHEY; CDR2 reads SMNVEV (reference sequence). The CDR3 is made up of 14 amino acids.

DNA for the CDR3: TGCGCCAGCAGCAATCGGACAGGGTCCGGGGAGCTGTTTTTT. Its protein product is CASSNRTGSGELFF. The chain recombines TRBV5-1 with TRBJ2-2; TRBD1 matches 8 bases. Germline values: CDR1 SGHRS, CDR2 YFSETQ. Trimming took 4 bases from V and 6 from J; bases not matched to a gene: 5. The length of the CDR3 is 14 residues.

This clone was seen only once. This sequence joins TRBV6-5 and TRBJ2-3; unclear D gene. V lost 6 bases and J 0 bases, leaving 13 bases between the germline ends. Germline assignment: CDR1 MNHEY and CDR2 SVGAGI. The CDR3 spans 15 residues. The CDR3 DNA sequence: TGTGCCAGCAGGCCCATGCTCAGTAGCACAGATACGCAGTATTTT. It translates to CASRPMLSSTDTQYF.

The table lists this clone with a count of one. The rearrangement links TRBV28 to TRBJ1-1; 7 bases align to TRBD1. With 3 bases clipped from V and 6 bases from J, the junction kept 1 base outside the gene matches. This CDR3 has 12 residues. Germline V gene lookup returns CDR1 MDHEN and CDR2 SYDVKM. The CDR3 region is CASSLGTAEAFF. DNA for the CDR3: TGTGCCAGCAGTTTGGGGACAGCTGAAGCTTTCTTT.

This chain connects TRBV28 to TRBJ2-1, with D uncertain. The CDR3 loop spans 13 amino acids. CDR1 and CDR2 (germline): MDHEN, SYDVKM. The germline V and J ends were trimmed by 4 bases and 2 bases, with 6 bases remaining between them. The CDR3 nucleotides read TGTGCCAGCAGTTGGAGTGCCTACAATGAGCAGTTCTTC. Translating it yields CASSWSAYNEQFF.

The chain links TRBV29-1 to TRBJ1-1, with a tentative D call TRBD1 (6 bases). The length of the CDR3 is 12 residues. CDR1 is SQVTM, CDR2 ANQGSEA, per germline. V was trimmed by 5 bases and J by 1 base, leaving 8 bases between them. CDR3 nucleotides: TGCAGCGTTTCGGACAGGAACACTGAAGCTTTCTTT. The encoded protein is CSVSDRNTEAFF.

In the case of this clone: Different DNA sequences within this sample yield the same CDR3. This rearrangement joins TRBV9 to TRBJ1-1; no clear D. From germline, CDR1 is SGDLS and CDR2 YYNGEE. This CDR3 region has 13 residues. V lost 0 bases and J lost 4, with 7 bases in between. The CDR3 sequence is CASSVGPGTEAFF. CDR3 nucleotides: TGTGCCAGCAGCGTAGGGCCAGGCACTGAAGCTTTCTTT.

The chain couples TRBV18 to TRBJ2-3; 9 bases line up with TRBD2. The CDR3 runs to 17 residues. CDR1 KGHSH and CDR2 LQKENI come from the germline V gene. With 1 base clipped from V and 3 bases from J, the junction kept 8 bases outside the gene matches. The DNA of the CDR3 is TGTGCCAGCTCACCACTGAGAGCGGGAGGAGGGACAGATACGCAGTATTTT. It yields the protein CASSPLRAGGGTDTQYF. Full variable domain (outside the CDR3, taken from reference TRBV18 and TRBJ2-3): NAGVMQNPRHLVRRRGQEARLRCSPMKGHSHVYWYRQLPEEGLKFMVYLQKENIIDESGMPKERFSAEFPKEGPSILRIQQVVRGDSAAYFCASSPLRAGGGTDTQYFGPGTRLTVL.

The CDR3 spells CASSVGALSNQPQHF. The CDR3 DNA reads as TGTGCCAGCAGCGTAGGGGCTCTAAGCAATCAGCCCCAGCATTTT. The chain carries TRBV9 and TRBJ1-5; D unresolved. Trimming took off 0 bases at V and 1 base at J, with 8 bases between the two ends. Germline-derived CDR1 and CDR2 are SGDLS and YYNGEE. The CDR3 is 15 amino acids.

This chain joins TRBV10-3 and TRBJ2-1, with a possible D match to TRBD2 (6 bases). This CDR3 contains 15 residues. Looked up from germline, CDR1 is ENHRY and CDR2 is SYGVKD. Trimming removed 2 bases at V and 8 bases at J, with 16 bases between. The CDR3, as DNA: TGTGCCATCAGTGAGGGGACGGGGAGGTGGTATGAGCAGTTCTTC. Protein product: CAISEGTGRWYEQFF.

This clone has a handful of counts. J is TRBJ1-1 and V is TRBV5-1; D is uncertain. Germline V gene data show CDR1 as SGHRS and CDR2 as YFSETQ. The CDR3 is 15 amino acids. Trimming removed 4 bases from V and 0 bases from J, with 13 bases in between. The CDR3, as DNA: TGCGCCAGCAGCCCAAATATACAGCTGAACACTGAAGCTTTCTTT. It encodes CASSPNIQLNTEAFF.

This clone has a single count. The V gene is TRBV5-1, the J gene TRBJ2-7; no clear D. The V end was cut by 3 bases, the J end by 7 bases, with 14 bases between. Germline loops: CDR1 SGHRS, CDR2 YFSETQ. The CDR3 consists of 13 residues. CDR3 in amino acids: CASSSILQDEQYF. As DNA, the CDR3 is TGCGCCAGCAGCTCTATTTTGCAGGATGAGCAGTACTTC.

The rearrangement links TRBV14 to TRBJ1-2; 12 nucleotides agree with TRBD1. The germline CDR1 and CDR2 sequences are SGHDN and FVKESK. Trimming removed 4 bases from V and 8 bases from J; junction bases left unmatched: 5. The CDR3 loop spans 14 amino acids. As DNA, the CDR3 is TGTGCCAGCAGCCCAGGGACAGGGGGCTTGGGCTACACCTTC. It encodes CASSPGTGGLGYTF.

The chain links TRBV10-2 to TRBJ1-1; D is perhaps TRBD1 (6 bases). The ends were cut back, 6 bases at V and 4 bases at J, with 12 bases in the middle. Germline V gene lookup returns CDR1 WSHSY and CDR2 SAAADI. This CDR3 has 13 amino acids. The CDR3 nucleotides read TGCGCCAGCAGCAACAGGGATGGCACTGAAGCTTTCTTT. Translating gives CASSNRDGTEAFF.

The chain has TRBV18 and TRBJ2-5; TRBD2 agrees at 10 bases. CDR1 and CDR2 from the germline V gene are KGHSH and LQKENI. CDR3 length: 19 residues. V dropped 6 bases and J dropped 3; count of bases not matched to a gene: 19. The CDR3 region has the DNA TGTGCCAGCTCTGCGGGACGTTGGACTAGCGGCAATACTAAAGAGACCCAGTACTTC. This sequence encodes CASSAGRWTSGNTKETQYF.

This chain links TRBV5-6 with TRBJ2-3, with D maybe TRBD2 (5 bases). Trimming shortened V by 4 bases and J by 4 bases, and 16 bases separated the two germline ends. CDR1 and CDR2 from the germline V gene are SGHDT and YYEEEE. The CDR3 has 15 amino acids. In DNA form, the CDR3 reads TGTGCCAGCAGCCCTGTTACAGCGGAGGCAGATACGCAGTATTTT. Its translation: CASSPVTAEADTQYF.

This chain connects TRBV29-1 to TRBJ1-1; possibly TRBD1 for D (6 bases). The germline V and J ends were trimmed by 3 bases and 3 bases, with 11 bases remaining between them. The germline CDR1 and CDR2 sequences are SQVTM and ANQGSEA. The CDR3 is 13 amino acids. The CDR3: CSVEGARDTEAFF. In DNA form, the CDR3 reads TGCAGCGTTGAGGGGGCGAGGGACACTGAAGCTTTCTTT.

Of note for this clone: A junction end diverges from the germline sequence, so it may reflect a read error. The J gene is TRBJ2-1, the V gene TRBV7-9, with D unresolved. The CDR3 contains 14 residues. Per germline, CDR1 SEHNR and CDR2 FQNEAQ (reference sequence). CDR3 DNA sequence: TGTGCCAGCAGCTTAGCGATGCAGTACAATGATCAGTTCTTC. Its translation: CASSLAMQYNDQFF.

The chain employs TRBV7-9 and TRBJ2-1; tentatively, D is TRBD2 (6 bases). Looked up from germline, CDR1 is SEHNR and CDR2 is FQNEAQ (reference sequence). The CDR3 covers 17 residues. The germline V and J ends were trimmed by 4 bases and 1 base, with 17 bases remaining between them. In nucleotides, the CDR3 is TGTGCCAGCAGCTCCGGGTGGAGCGGGCAATCCTACAATGAGCAGTTCTTC. It codes for CASSSGWSGQSYNEQFF.

The chain couples TRBV2 to TRBJ2-7; no reliable D call. V lost 8 bases to trimming and J lost 7 bases, with 12 bases between them. CDR3 length: 11 amino acids. CDR1 is SNHLY, CDR2 FYNNEI, per germline. CDR3 sequence: CASSDAREQYF. The CDR3, as DNA: TGTGCCAGCTCCGACGCGAGGGAGCAGTACTTC.

This clone was found a few times. This rearrangement joins TRBV19 to TRBJ2-2, with D possibly being TRBD1 (5 bases). This CDR3 comprises 13 residues. The V end was cut by 6 bases, the J end by 5 bases, with 10 bases between. Germline lookup yields CDR1 LNHDA and CDR2 SQIVND (reference sequence). CDR3 in DNA: TGTGCCAGTAGAAAAGCAGGGACCGGGGAGCTGTTTTTT. Protein product: CASRKAGTGELFF.

The CDR3 spells CAISDSSHSPLHF. DNA for the CDR3: TGTGCCATCAGTGACAGTTCCCATTCACCCCTCCACTTT. This sequence joins TRBV10-3 and TRBJ1-6; no clear D gene. The CDR3 extends over 13 amino acids. Germline CDR1 reads ENHRY; CDR2 reads SYGVKD. Trimming took 3 bases from V and 8 from J, leaving 8 bases between them.

This clone occurred a few times. This chain connects TRBV2 to TRBJ2-1; maybe TRBD2 (5 bases). Germline V CDR1 and CDR2: SNHLY, FYNNEI. Trimming cost V 10 bases and J 5 bases, with 15 bases left between them. The CDR3 runs to 13 residues. CDR3 protein: CATSLERNNEQFF. The CDR3 region has the DNA TGTGCCACCTCATTGGAGCGGAACAATGAGCAGTTCTTC.

The chain links TRBV28 to TRBJ1-5; D not certain. Trimming pared 1 base from V and 4 bases from J, leaving 11 bases between. The CDR3 is 15 residues long. The V gene's germline CDR1 is MDHEN and CDR2 SYDVKM. The CDR3 DNA follows: TGTGCCAGCAGTTTATCTGGGCGAGAGAATCAGCCCCAGCATTTT. This gives the protein CASSLSGRENQPQHF.